This T cell receptor beta chain was sequenced during a study of monozygotic twins with inflammatory bowel disease. Template switching appended UMIs that held a 6-nucleotide sample barcode. TCRdb reprocessed the 5' RACE reads; each CDR3 protein has one entry and no DNA is given. Here the sample table reports 110,000 to 150,000 distinct CDR3 sequences. The length of the CDR3 is 14 residues. Germline CDR1 is KGHDR and CDR2 is SFDVKD. This clonotype was sampled from a human donor with ulcerative colitis or Crohn's disease, or a healthy co-twin of an affected twin (not recorded which). The chain combines TRBV24-1 with TRBJ2-7; with no DNA, the TCRdb D assignment of TRBD1 cannot be verified. Sequencing was carried out using blood. CDR3 sequence reads: CATSDPGGSYEQYF.